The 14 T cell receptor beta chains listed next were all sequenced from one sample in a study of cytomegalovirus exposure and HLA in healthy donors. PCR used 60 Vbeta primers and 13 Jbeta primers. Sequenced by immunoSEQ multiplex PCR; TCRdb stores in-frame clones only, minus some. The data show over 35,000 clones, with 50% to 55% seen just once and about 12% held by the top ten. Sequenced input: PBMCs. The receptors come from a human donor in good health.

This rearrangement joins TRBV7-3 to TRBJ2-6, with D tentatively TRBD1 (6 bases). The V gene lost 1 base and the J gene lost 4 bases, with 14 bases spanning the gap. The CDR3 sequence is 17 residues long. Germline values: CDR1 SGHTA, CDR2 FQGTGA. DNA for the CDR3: TGTGCCAGCAGCTTAATGGCAGGGGTGAGCGGGGCCAACGTCCTGACTTTC. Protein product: CASSLMAGVSGANVLTF. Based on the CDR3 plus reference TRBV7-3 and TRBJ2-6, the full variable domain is GAGVSQTPSNKVTEKGKYVELRCDPISGHTALYWYRQSLGQGPEFLIYFQGTGAADDSGLPNDRFFAVRPEGSVSTLKIQRTERGDSAVYLCASSLMAGVSGANVLTFGAGSRLTVL.

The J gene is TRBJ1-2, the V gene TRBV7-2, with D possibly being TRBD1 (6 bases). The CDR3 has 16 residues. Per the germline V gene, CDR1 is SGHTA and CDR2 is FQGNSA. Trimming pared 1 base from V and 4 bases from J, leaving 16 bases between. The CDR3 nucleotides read TGTGCCAGCAGCTTAGATAACTGGACAGCCGTCTATGGCTACACCTTC. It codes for CASSLDNWTAVYGYTF.

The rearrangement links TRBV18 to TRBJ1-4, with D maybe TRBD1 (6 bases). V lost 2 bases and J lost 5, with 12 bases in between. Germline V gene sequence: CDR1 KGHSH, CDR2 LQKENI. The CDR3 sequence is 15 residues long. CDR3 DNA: TGTGCCAGCTCACCATTGACAGGTTCGAATGAAAAACTGTTTTTT. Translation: CASSPLTGSNEKLFF.

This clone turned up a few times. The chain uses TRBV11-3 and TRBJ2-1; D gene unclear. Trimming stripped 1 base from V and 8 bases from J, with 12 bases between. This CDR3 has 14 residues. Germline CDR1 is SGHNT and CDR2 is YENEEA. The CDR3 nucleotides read TGTGCCAGCAGCTTAGCATCAGCGTGGGATGAGCAGTTCTTC. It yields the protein CASSLASAWDEQFF.

Here the CDR3 DNA reads TGTGCCAGCAGCCGCAATCGGGTGTCTGAAGCTTTCTTT. This gives the protein CASSRNRVSEAFF. The J gene is TRBJ1-1, the V gene TRBV7-6; D is ambiguous. The ends were cut back, 5 bases at V and 6 bases at J, with 13 bases in the middle. CDR3 length: 13 amino acids. Germline V lookup: CDR1 SGHVS, CDR2 FNYEAQ. Full variable domain (rest looked up from reference TRBV7-6 and TRBJ1-1): GAGVSQSPRYKVTKRGQDVALRCDPISGHVSLYWYRQALGQGPEFLTYFNYEAQQDKSGLPNDRFSAERPEGSISTLTIQRTEQRDSAMYRCASSRNRVSEAFFGQGTRLTVV.

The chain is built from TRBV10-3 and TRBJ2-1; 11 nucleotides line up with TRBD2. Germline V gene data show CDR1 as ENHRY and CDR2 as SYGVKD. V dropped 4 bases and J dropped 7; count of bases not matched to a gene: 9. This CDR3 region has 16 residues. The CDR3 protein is CAISGLPTSGANEQFF. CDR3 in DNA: TGTGCCATCAGTGGCCTCCCGACTAGCGGGGCGAATGAGCAGTTCTTC.

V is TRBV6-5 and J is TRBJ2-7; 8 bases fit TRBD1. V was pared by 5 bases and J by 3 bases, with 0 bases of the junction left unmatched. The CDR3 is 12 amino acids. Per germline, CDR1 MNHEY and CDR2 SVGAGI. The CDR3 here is CASSTGGYEQYF. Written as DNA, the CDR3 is TGTGCCAGCAGTACAGGGGGCTACGAGCAGTACTTC.

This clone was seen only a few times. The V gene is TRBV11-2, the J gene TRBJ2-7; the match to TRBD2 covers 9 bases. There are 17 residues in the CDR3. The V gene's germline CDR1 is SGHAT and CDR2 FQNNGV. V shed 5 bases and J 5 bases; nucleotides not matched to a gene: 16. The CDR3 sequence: CASSPGGWSGRNHEQYF. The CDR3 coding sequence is TGTGCCAGCAGCCCGGGCGGATGGAGCGGGAGGAATCACGAGCAGTACTTC. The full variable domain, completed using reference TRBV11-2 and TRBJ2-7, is EAGVAQSPRYKIIEKRQSVAFWCNPISGHATLYWYQQILGQGPKLLIQFQNNGVVDDSQLPKDRFSAERLKGVDSTLKIQPAKLEDSAVYLCASSPGGWSGRNHEQYFGPGTRLTVT.

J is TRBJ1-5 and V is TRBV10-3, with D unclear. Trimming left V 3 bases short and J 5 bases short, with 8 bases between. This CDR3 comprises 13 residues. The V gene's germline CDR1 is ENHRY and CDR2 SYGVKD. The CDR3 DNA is TGTGCCATCAGTGATGACATTTATCAGCCCCAGCATTTT. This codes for CAISDDIYQPQHF.

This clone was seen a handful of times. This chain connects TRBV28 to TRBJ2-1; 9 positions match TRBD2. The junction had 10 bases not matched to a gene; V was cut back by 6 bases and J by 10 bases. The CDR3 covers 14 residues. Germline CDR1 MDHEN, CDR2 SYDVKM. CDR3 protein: CASRTRLAVFEQFF. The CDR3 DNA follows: TGTGCCAGCAGAACTCGACTAGCGGTTTTCGAGCAGTTCTTC.

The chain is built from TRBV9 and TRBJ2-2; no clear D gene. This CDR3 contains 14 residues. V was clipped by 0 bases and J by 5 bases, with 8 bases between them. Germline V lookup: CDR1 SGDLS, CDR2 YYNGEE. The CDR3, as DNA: TGTGCCAGCAGCGTAGACGAGTTGACCGGGGAGCTGTTTTTT. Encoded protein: CASSVDELTGELFF.

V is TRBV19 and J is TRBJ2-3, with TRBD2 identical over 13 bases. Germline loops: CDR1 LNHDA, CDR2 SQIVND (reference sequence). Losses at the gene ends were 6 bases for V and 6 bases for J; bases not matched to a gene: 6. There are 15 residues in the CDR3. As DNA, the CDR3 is TGTGCCAGTAGACGACTAGCGGGGGGTCAGGATACGCAGTATTTT. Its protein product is CASRRLAGGQDTQYF. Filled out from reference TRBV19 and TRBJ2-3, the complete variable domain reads DGGITQSPKYLFRKEGQNVTLSCEQNLNHDAMYWYRQDPGQGLRLIYYSQIVNDFQKGDIAEGYSVSREKKESFPLTVTSAQKNPTAFYLCASRRLAGGQDTQYFGPGTRLTVL.

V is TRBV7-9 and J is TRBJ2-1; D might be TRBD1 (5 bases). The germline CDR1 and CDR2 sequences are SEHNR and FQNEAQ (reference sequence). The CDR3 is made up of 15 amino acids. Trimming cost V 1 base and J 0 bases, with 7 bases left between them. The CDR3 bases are TGTGCCAGCAGCTTAGTTCAGGGCTCCTACAATGAGCAGTTCTTC. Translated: CASSLVQGSYNEQFF.

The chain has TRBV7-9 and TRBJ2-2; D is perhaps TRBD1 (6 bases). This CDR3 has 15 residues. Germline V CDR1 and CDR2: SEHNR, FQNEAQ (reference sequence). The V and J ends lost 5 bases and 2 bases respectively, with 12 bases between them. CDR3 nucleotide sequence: TGTGCCAGCAGCCTAGGGACAATTAACACCGGGGAGCTGTTTTTT. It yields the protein CASSLGTINTGELFF.